These 12 T cell receptor beta chains came from one sample sequenced in a study of T-cell memory formation after mild COVID-19. TCRdb recomputed calls from the 5' RACE reads with MiXCR, one row per CDR3 protein. This table has 470,000 or so distinct CDR3 sequences, around 25% appearing once. The sequenced sample consisted of PBMCs or a T cell subset sorted from them (not recorded which). The receptor source for this set is an adult woman who had mild COVID-19 (a few samples of this study predate the infection). Cell type and time point are not known.

This clonotype was recorded once. The chain recombines TRBV7-3 with TRBJ2-7, with D possibly being TRBD1 or TRBD2 (5 bases each). The V end lost 8 bases, the J end lost 5 bases, and 16 bases lay between the germline ends. Germline lookup yields CDR1 SGHTA and CDR2 FQGTGA. The CDR3 consists of 13 residues. The CDR3 region has the DNA TGTGCCAGCTCGCGGCTCGGGGCGGACGAGCAGTACTTC. This sequence encodes CASSRLGADEQYF.

The rearrangement links TRBV9 to TRBJ2-1; TRBD2 aligns across 9 bases. The CDR3 totals 15 residues. Trimming took 0 bases from V and 8 from J; bases not matched to a gene: 6. Germline CDR1 and CDR2: SGDLS and YYNGEE. The chain's CDR3 is CASSVVGSGGDEQFF. The DNA of the CDR3 is TGTGCCAGCAGCGTAGTCGGTAGCGGGGGCGATGAGCAGTTCTTC. Full variable domain (outside the CDR3, taken from reference TRBV9 and TRBJ2-1): DSGVTQTPKHLITATGQRVTLRCSPRSGDLSVYWYQQSLDQGLQFLIQYYNGEERAKGNILERFSAQQFPDLHSELNLSSLELGDSALYFCASSVVGSGGDEQFFGPGTRLTVL.

As to this clonotype: An end of the junction does not agree with germline; a read error may underlie this. This chain connects TRBV7-7 to TRBJ2-2, with 9 bases that match TRBD1. Germline lookup yields CDR1 SSHAT and CDR2 FNYEAQ (reference sequence). The CDR3 is 18 amino acids. The CDR3 nucleotides are TGTGCTAGCAGCTTCGGGACAGGGTCCTTCAGGGACACCGGGGAGCTGTTTTTT. It translates to CASSFGTGSFRDTGELFF.

This clonotype was counted between two and nine times. The CDR3 region is CSARGTGLTGELFF. CDR3 coding DNA: TGCAGTGCTAGAGGGACAGGGTTGACCGGGGAGCTGTTTTTT. This sequence joins TRBV20-1 and TRBJ2-2, with TRBD1 identical over 8 bases. The CDR3 is made up of 14 amino acids. Losses at the gene ends were 1 base for V and 5 bases for J; bases not matched to a gene: 3. Germline V CDR1 and CDR2: DFQATT, SNEGSKA (reference sequence).

The V call is TRBV25-1, the J call TRBJ2-2, with 9 nucleotides matching TRBD1. The germline CDR1 and CDR2 sequences are MGHDK and SYGVNS. The CDR3 has 16 residues. Germline trimming cut 3 bases from V and 3 bases from J; bases unmatched to any gene: 5. The CDR3 DNA sequence: TGTGCCAGCAGTGACCGCGACAGGGGGTACACCGGGGAGCTGTTTTTT. Its translation is CASSDRDRGYTGELFF. The whole variable domain, filled in from reference TRBV25-1 and TRBJ2-2, reads EADIYQTPRYLVIGTGKKITLECSQTMGHDKMYWYQQDPGMELHLIHYSYGVNSTEKGDLSSESTVSRIRTEHFPLTLESARPSHTSQYLCASSDRDRGYTGELFFGEGSRLTVL.

For this clonotype: It may be a read error: a sequence one base away is much more abundant. V and J are TRBV6-1 and TRBJ2-7; D not certain. This CDR3 region has 10 residues. Looked up from germline, CDR1 is MNHNS and CDR2 is SASEGT. Trimming took 6 bases from V and 1 from J, leaving 1 base between them. The CDR3 sequence is CASRSYEQYF. The DNA of the CDR3 is TGTGCCAGCAGATCCTACGAGCAGTACTTC.

This clonotype was observed a few times. This chain's CDR3 is CAWLSRLAFF. Here the CDR3 DNA reads TGTGCCTGGCTCTCGAGGTTGGCTTTCTTT. V and J are TRBV30 and TRBJ1-1; D is unclear. This CDR3 is 10 amino acids long. Germline loops: CDR1 GTSNPN, CDR2 SVGIG (reference sequence). The germline V and J ends were trimmed by 5 bases and 11 bases, with 12 bases remaining between them.

There are a few counts of this clonotype. J is TRBJ2-7 and V is TRBV29-1; 14 positions match TRBD2. The CDR3 is 15 amino acids. With 6 bases clipped from V and 4 bases from J, the junction kept 8 bases outside the gene matches. Germline CDR1 is SQVTM and CDR2 is ANQGSEA. DNA for the CDR3: TGCAGCGTCCTGGGACTAGCGGGGGAATGGTACGAGCAGTACTTC. This codes for CSVLGLAGEWYEQYF.

The genes are TRBV4-3 and TRBJ2-3, with D possibly being TRBD1 (5 bases). In germline, CDR1 is LGHNA, CDR2 YSLEER. The CDR3 runs to 16 residues. V was shortened by 1 base and J by 1 base, with 12 bases between the two germline ends. The CDR3 DNA sequence: TGCGCCAGCAGCCAAGGGTTTAGCAGGGGCACAGATACGCAGTATTTT. It is translated as CASSQGFSRGTDTQYF.

The genes are TRBV11-2 and TRBJ2-3; maybe TRBD2 (7 bases). Germline-derived CDR1 and CDR2 are SGHAT and FQNNGV. V lost 3 bases to trimming and J lost 2 bases, with 12 bases between them. This CDR3 is 15 amino acids long. The CDR3: CASSLRGRYTDTQYF. The CDR3 bases are TGTGCCAGCAGCTTGCGGGGGCGATACACAGATACGCAGTATTTT.

A few counts support this clonotype. The chain joins TRBV20-1 to TRBJ2-3; 8 positions agree with TRBD2. Germline CDR1 reads DFQATT; CDR2 reads SNEGSKA (reference sequence). This CDR3 is 17 amino acids long. V dropped 0 bases and J dropped 1; count of bases not matched to a gene: 9. As DNA, the CDR3 is TGCAGTGCTAGAGATCGGGAGCGGGAGAGCGGCACAGATACGCAGTATTTT. It specifies CSARDRERESGTDTQYF.

J is TRBJ2-5 and V is TRBV4-3; no definite D call. Trimming removed 1 base at V and 10 bases at J, with 13 bases between. Germline assignment: CDR1 LGHNA and CDR2 YSLEER. This CDR3 has 13 amino acids. The CDR3 bases are TGCGCCAGCAGCCAAGGATTGGACCGGCTCCAGTACTTC. It is translated as CASSQGLDRLQYF.